A few counts support the clone carrying this T cell receptor (beta chain). The antigen remains undetermined. Germline V lookup: CDR1 SGHDT, CDR2 YYEEEE. Trimming stripped 0 bases from V and 8 bases from J, with 14 bases between. The CDR3 consists of 14 residues. A second roughly 7 to 12 cycle PCR used barcoded and J-beta primers. TCRdb reprocessed the 5' RACE reads with MiXCR, giving one entry per CDR3 protein. The sample holds 920,000 or so distinct CDR3 sequences, 45% seen once. This entry comes from a study of blood T cells in healthy people across ages. Broader study findings: The fall in TCR beta diversity per million T cells was roughly linear with age.

The sequenced sample consisted of blood. The TCR originated in a woman aged 55 to 70 in good health. The chain combines TRBV5-6 with TRBJ1-2; no clear D. DNA of the CDR3: TGTGCCAGCAGCTTGGGCATCACCGGCGAGGGCTACACCTTC. Protein sequence: CASSLGITGEGYTF.